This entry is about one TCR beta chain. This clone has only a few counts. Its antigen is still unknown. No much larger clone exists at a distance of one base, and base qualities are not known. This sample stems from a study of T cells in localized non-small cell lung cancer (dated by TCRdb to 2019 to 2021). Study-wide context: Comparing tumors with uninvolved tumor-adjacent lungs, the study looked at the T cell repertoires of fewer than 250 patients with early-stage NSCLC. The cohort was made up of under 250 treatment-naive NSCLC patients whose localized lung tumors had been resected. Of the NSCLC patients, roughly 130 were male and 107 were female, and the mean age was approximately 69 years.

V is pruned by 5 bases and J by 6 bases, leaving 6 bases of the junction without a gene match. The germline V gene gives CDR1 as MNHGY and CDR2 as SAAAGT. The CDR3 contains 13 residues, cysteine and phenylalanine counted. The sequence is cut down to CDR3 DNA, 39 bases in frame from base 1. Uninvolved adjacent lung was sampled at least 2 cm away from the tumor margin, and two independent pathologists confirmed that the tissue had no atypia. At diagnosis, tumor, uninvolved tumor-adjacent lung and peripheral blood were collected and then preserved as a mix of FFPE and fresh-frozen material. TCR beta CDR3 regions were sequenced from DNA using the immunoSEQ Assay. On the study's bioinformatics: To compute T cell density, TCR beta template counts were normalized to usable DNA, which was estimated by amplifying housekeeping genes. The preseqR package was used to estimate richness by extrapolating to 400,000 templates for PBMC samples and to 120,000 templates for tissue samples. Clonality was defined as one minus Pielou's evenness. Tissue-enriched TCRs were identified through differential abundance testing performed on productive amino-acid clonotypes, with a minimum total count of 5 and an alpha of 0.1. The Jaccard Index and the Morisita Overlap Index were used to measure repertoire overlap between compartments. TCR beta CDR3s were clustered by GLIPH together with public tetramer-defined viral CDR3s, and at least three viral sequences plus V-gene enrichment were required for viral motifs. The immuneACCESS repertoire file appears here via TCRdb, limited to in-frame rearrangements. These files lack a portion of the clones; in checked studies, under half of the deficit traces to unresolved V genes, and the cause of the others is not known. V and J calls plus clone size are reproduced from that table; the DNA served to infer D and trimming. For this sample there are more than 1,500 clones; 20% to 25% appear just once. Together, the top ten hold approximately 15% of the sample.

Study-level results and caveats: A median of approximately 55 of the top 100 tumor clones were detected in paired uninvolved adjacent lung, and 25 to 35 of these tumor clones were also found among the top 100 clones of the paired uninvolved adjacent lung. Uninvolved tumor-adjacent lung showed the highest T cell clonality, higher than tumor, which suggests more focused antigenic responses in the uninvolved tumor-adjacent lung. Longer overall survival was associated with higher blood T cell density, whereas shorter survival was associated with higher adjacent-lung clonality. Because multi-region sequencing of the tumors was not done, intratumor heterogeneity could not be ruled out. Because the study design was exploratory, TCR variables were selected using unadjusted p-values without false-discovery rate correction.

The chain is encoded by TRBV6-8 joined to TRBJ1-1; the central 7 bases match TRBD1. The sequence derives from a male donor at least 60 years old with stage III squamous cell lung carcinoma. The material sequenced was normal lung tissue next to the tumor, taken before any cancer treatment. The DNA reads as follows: TGTGCCAGCAGTACAACCGACAGGGCTGAAGCTTTCTTT. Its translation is CASSTTDRAEAFF.